Listed below are T cell receptor beta chains from one sample, sequenced in a study of blood T cells in healthy people across ages. Each CDR3 protein gets one entry after TCRdb re-called the 5' RACE reads with MiXCR. This table holds 1.5 million to 1.9 million distinct CDR3 sequences, less than 45% found once. The specimen sequenced was blood. The source of these receptors is a woman under 30 in good health. Both conserved end residues are part of each CDR3. The order of the fields is clone size, V gene, D gene, J gene, CDR3 DNA, CDR3 protein. The D gene is left open where the match is weak. A row's size may be missing; if present it is once, few, many or a size class.

few,TRBV7-2,.,TRBJ1-2,TGTGCCAGCAGTTTACTGGCGAGGGGCTACACCTTC,CASSLLARGYTF
few,TRBV7-8,.,TRBJ1-5,TGTGCCAGCAGCTTCCGGGGGAACTTTTATAGCAATCAGCCCCAGCATTTT,CASSFRGNFYSNQPQHF
.,TRBV12-3/TRBV12-4,.,TRBJ1-1,TGTGCCAGCAGGGGCCTCGCAGCTTTCTTT,CASRGLAAFF
many,TRBV12-3/TRBV12-4,.,TRBJ2-1,TGTGCCAGCCGGCTAGCCTCCTACAATGAGCAGTTCTTC,CASRLASYNEQFF
.,TRBV10-3,TRBD1,TRBJ1-6,TGTGCCATCAGTGGTCGGGACAGGGCTAATTCACCCCTCCACTTT,CAISGRDRANSPLHF
once,TRBV12-3/TRBV12-4,TRBD1,TRBJ2-7,TGTGCCAGCAGCAGGGGGACAGGGGTTTACGAGCAGTACTTC,CASSRGTGVYEQYF
.,TRBV13,.,TRBJ2-7,TGTGCCAGCAGCTCCACGCGGGGGACAGGCCCCTACGAGCAGTACTTC,CASSSTRGTGPYEQYF
.,TRBV25-1,.,TRBJ1-1,TGTGCCAGCGGTCAGGGGATCCTCGAAGCTTTCTTT,CASGQGILEAFF
few,TRBV20-1,.,TRBJ2-1,TGCAGTGCTAGAGAGGGAACCAATGAGCAGTTCTTC,CSAREGTNEQFF
.,TRBV25-1,.,TRBJ2-5,TGTGCCAGCAGTGAACAGGGGTGGCAAGAGACCCAGTACTTC,CASSEQGWQETQYF
.,TRBV5-6,.,TRBJ2-1,TGTGCCAGCAGCTTCTCTCAGGGTGACTGGCGGAGCTCCTACAATGAGCAGTTCTTC,CASSFSQGDWRSSYNEQFF
.,TRBV29-1,.,TRBJ1-1,TGCAGCGTTGGAGGAACCCGCTTTAGCTCCCCTGCTGAAGCTTTCTTT,CSVGGTRFSSPAEAFF
.,TRBV5-5,TRBD1,TRBJ1-1,TGTGCCAGCAGCTTCCCTAGGACAGGGGTTACTGAAGCTTTCTTT,CASSFPRTGVTEAFF
.,TRBV4-3,.,TRBJ2-4,TGCGCCAGCAGCCAAGATTTACAGGTTGGCATTCAGTACTTC,CASSQDLQVGIQYF
.,TRBV6-5,.,TRBJ2-5,TGTGCCAGCAGTGACCGGCCCGGAGAGACCCAGTACTTC,CASSDRPGETQYF
.,TRBV20-1,.,TRBJ2-1,TGCAGTGCCTTCAGAGGTACTTACAATGAGCAGTTCTTC,CSAFRGTYNEQFF
once,TRBV7-2,TRBD1,TRBJ1-2,TGTGCCAGCAGCCATGGCCCCGACAGGGACTTCTATGGCTACACCTTC,CASSHGPDRDFYGYTF
few,TRBV29-1,TRBD1,TRBJ1-1,TGCAGCGTTGCCGAGGGACAGGGGTACACTGAAGCTTTCTTT,CSVAEGQGYTEAFF
few,TRBV7-2,TRBD2,TRBJ2-3,TGTGCCAGCAGACGTGAGCGGGGGGACCAGGATACGCAGTATTTT,CASRRERGDQDTQYF
.,TRBV29-1,TRBD1,TRBJ2-5,TGCAGCGTTGCGGTGACAGGGGGGGAGACCCAGTACTTC,CSVAVTGGETQYF
.,TRBV9,.,TRBJ2-5,TGTGCCAGCAGCGTCTTCAGGGGACCCCAAGAGACCCAGTACTTC,CASSVFRGPQETQYF
.,TRBV11-2,.,TRBJ1-4,TGTGCCAGCAGCTTACGGGTTAATGAAAAACTGTTTTTT,CASSLRVNEKLFF
.,TRBV7-7,.,TRBJ2-5,TGTGCTAGCAGCAGCAATACAGGGCTAGAGACCCAGTACTTC,CASSSNTGLETQYF
many,TRBV7-2,TRBD1,TRBJ2-7,TGTGCCAGCAGTTTACGCGGGACAGGGAGCTACGAGCAGTACTTC,CASSLRGTGSYEQYF